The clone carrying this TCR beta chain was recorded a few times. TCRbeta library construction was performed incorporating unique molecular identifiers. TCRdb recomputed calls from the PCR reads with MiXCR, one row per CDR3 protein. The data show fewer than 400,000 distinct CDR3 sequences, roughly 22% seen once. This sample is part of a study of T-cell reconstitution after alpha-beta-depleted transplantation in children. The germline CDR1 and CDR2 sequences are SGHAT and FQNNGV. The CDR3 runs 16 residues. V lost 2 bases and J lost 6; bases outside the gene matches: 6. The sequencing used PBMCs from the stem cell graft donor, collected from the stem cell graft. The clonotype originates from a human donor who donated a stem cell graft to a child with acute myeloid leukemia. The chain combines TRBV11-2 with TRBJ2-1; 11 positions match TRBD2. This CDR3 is CASSLLLAGVGNEQFF. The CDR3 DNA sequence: TGTGCCAGCAGCTTATTACTAGCGGGAGTAGGCAATGAGCAGTTCTTC.